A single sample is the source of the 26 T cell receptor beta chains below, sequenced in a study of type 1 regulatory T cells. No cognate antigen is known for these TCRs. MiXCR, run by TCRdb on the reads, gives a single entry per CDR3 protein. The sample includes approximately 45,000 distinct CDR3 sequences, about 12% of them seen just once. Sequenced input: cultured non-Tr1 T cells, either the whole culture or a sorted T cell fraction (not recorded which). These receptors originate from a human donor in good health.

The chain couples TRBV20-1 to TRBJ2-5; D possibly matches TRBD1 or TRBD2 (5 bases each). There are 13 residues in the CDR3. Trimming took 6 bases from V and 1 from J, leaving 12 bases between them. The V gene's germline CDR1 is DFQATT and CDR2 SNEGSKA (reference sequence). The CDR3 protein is CSAETGTQETQYF. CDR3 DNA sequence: TGCAGTGCCGAGACCGGGACCCAAGAGACCCAGTACTTC.

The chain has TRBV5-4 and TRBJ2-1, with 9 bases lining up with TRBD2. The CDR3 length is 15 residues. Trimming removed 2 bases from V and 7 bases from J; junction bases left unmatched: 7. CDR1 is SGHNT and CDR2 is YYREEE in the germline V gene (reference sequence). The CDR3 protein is CASSLPAGGGNEQFF. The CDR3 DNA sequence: TGTGCCAGCAGCTTACCAGCGGGAGGAGGTAATGAGCAGTTCTTC.

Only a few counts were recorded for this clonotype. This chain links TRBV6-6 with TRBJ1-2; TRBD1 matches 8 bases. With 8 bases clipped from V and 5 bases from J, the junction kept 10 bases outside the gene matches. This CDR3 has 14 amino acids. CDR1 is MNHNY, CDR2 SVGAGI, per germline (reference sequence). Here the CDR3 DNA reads TGTGCCAGCGGAAACAGGGGGTCGCCTTATGGCTACACCTTC. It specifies CASGNRGSPYGYTF.

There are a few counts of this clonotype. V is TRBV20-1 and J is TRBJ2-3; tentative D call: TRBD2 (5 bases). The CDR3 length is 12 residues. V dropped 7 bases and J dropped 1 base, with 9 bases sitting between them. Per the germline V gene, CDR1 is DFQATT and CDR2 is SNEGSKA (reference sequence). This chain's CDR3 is CSGGSGTDTQYF. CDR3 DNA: TGCAGTGGGGGTAGCGGCACAGATACGCAGTATTTT.

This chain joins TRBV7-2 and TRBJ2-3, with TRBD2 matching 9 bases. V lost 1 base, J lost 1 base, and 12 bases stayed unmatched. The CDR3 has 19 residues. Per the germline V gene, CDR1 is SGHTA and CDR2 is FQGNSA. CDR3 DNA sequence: TGTGCCAGCAGCTTAGTAGAATGGATAGCGGGGGTCCGCACAGATACGCAGTATTTT. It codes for CASSLVEWIAGVRTDTQYF. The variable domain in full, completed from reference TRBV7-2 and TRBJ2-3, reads GAGVSQSPSNKVTEKGKDVELRCDPISGHTALYWYRQSLGQGLEFLIYFQGNSAPDKSGLPSDRFSAERTGGSVSTLTIQRTQQEDSAVYLCASSLVEWIAGVRTDTQYFGPGTRLTVL.

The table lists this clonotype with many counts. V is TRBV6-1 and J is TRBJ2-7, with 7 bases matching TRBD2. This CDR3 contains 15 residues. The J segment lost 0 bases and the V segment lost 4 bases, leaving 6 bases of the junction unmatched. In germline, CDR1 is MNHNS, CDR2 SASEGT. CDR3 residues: CASSGRTSDSYEQYF. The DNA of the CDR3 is TGTGCCAGCAGTGGACGAACTAGCGACTCCTACGAGCAGTACTTC.

Here the CDR3 reads CASSSGPGLAEFYEQYF. The CDR3 DNA follows: TGTGCCAGCAGCTCGGGCCCGGGACTAGCGGAATTCTACGAGCAGTACTTC. The chain uses TRBV28 and TRBJ2-7, with TRBD2 identical over 11 bases. The CDR3 spans 17 residues. The germline gives CDR1 MDHEN, CDR2 SYDVKM. J lost 3 bases, V lost 6 bases, and 13 bases had no gene match. Based on the CDR3 plus reference TRBV28 and TRBJ2-7, the full variable domain is DVKVTQSSRYLVKRTGEKVFLECVQDMDHENMFWYRQDPGLGLRLIYFSYDVKMKEKGDIPEGYSVSREKKERFSLILESASTNQTSMYLCASSSGPGLAEFYEQYFGPGTRLTVT.

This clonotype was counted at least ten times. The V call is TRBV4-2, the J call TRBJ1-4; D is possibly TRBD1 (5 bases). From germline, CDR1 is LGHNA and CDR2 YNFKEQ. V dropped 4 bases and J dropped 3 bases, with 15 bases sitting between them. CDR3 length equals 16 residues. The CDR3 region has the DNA TGTGCCAGCAGCCTTCTACACCTGGGGGCTAATGAAAAACTGTTTTTT. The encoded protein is CASSLLHLGANEKLFF.

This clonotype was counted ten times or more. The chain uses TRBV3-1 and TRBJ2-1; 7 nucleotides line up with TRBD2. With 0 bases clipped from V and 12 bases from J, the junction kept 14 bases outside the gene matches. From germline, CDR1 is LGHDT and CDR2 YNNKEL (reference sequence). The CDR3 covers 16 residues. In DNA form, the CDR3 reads TGTGCCAGCAGCCAAGATAGGCTAGCGGCCTGGGGGAGGCAGTTCTTC. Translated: CASSQDRLAAWGRQFF.

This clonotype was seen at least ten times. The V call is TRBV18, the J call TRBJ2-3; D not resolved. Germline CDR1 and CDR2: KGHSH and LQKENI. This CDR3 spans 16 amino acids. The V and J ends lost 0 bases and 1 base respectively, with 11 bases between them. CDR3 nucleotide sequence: TGTGCCAGCTCACCACCGGGCCGAGATCGCACAGATACGCAGTATTTT. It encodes CASSPPGRDRTDTQYF.

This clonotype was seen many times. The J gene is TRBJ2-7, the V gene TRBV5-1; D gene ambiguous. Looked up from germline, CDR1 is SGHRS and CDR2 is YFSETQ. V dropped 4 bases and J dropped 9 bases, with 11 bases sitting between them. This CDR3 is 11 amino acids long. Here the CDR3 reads CASSPGAGQYF. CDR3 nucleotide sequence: TGCGCCAGCAGCCCCGGAGCCGGGCAGTACTTC.

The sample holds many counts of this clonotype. The CDR3 nucleotides read TGCAGTGCTAGAGATCGTAGGGGAACGGAGACCCAGTACTTC. This gives the protein CSARDRRGTETQYF. The chain uses TRBV20-1 and TRBJ2-5; weak D call: TRBD1 (5 bases). Germline V gene sequence: CDR1 DFQATT, CDR2 SNEGSKA (reference sequence). Between the trimmed V and J ends, which lost 0 bases and 5 bases, there was a span of 13 bases. The CDR3 spans 14 residues.

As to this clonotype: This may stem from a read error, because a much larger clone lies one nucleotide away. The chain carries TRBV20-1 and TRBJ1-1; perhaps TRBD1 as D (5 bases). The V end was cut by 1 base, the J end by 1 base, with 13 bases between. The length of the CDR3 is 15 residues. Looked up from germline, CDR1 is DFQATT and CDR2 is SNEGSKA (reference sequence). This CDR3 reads CSARGLRTGNTEAFF. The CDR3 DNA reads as TGCAGTGCTAGAGGTCTCCGCACAGGGAACACTGAAGCTTTCTTT.

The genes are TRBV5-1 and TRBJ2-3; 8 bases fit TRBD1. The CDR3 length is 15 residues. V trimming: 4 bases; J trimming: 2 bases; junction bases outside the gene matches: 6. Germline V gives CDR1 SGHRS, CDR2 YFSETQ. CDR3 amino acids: CASSPGQVLTDTQYF. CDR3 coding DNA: TGCGCCAGCAGCCCGGGACAGGTCCTCACAGATACGCAGTATTTT.

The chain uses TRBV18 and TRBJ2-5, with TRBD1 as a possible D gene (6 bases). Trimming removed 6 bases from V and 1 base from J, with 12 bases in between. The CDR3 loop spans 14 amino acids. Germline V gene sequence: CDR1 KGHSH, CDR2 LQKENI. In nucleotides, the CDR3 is TGTGCCAGCTCCCCAGACAGGCCCCAAGAGACCCAGTACTTC. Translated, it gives CASSPDRPQETQYF.

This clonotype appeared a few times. The CDR3 region has the DNA TGTGCCAGCAGCCAACTCGGTCAGATTAATGAAAAACTGTTTTTT. Its translation: CASSQLGQINEKLFF. The V and J genes are TRBV11-2 and TRBJ1-4, with unresolved D. The CDR3 is 15 amino acids. Looked up from germline, CDR1 is SGHAT and CDR2 is FQNNGV. V lost 5 bases to trimming and J lost 4 bases, with 14 bases between them.

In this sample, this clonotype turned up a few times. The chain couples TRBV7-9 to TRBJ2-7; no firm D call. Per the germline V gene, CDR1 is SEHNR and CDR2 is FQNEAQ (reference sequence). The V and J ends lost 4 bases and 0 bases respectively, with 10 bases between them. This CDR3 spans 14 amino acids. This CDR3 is CASSSPYGSYEQYF. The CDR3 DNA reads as TGTGCCAGCAGCTCCCCGTACGGCTCCTACGAGCAGTACTTC.

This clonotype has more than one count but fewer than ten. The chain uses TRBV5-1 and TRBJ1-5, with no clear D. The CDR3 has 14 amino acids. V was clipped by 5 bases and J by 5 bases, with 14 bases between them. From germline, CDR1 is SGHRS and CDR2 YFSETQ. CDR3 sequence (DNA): TGCGCCAGCAGACATGACGGAGGAGATCAGCCCCAGCATTTT. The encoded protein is CASRHDGGDQPQHF. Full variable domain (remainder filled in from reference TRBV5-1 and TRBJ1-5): KAGVTQTPRYLIKTRGQQVTLSCSPISGHRSVSWYQQTPGQGLQFLFEYFSETQRNKGNFPGRFSGRQFSNSRSEMNVSTLELGDSALYLCASRHDGGDQPQHFGDGTRLSIL.

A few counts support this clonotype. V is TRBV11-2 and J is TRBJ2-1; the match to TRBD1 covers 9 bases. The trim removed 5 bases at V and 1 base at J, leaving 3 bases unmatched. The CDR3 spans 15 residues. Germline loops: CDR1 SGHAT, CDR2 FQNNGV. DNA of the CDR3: TGTGCCAGCAGCCAGGACAGGGGATCCTACAATGAGCAGTTCTTC. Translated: CASSQDRGSYNEQFF.

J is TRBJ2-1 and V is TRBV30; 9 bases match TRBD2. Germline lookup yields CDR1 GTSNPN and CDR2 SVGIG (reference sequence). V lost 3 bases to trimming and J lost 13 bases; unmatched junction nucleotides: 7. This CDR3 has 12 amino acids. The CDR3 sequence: CAWRLAGGAQFF. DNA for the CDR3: TGTGCCTGGAGACTAGCGGGCGGAGCCCAGTTCTTC.

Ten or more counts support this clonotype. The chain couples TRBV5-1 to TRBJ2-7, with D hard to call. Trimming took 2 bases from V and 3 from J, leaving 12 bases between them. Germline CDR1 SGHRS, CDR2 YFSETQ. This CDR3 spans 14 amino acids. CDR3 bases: TGCGCCAGCAGCTTCCTCGGACGAGGCTACGAGCAGTACTTC. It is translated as CASSFLGRGYEQYF.

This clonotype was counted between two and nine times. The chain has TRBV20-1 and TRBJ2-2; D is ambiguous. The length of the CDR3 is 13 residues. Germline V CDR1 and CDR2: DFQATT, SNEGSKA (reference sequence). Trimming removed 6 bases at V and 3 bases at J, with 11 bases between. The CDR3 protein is CSAPESYTGELFF. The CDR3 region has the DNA TGCAGTGCCCCTGAGAGCTACACCGGGGAGCTGTTTTTT.

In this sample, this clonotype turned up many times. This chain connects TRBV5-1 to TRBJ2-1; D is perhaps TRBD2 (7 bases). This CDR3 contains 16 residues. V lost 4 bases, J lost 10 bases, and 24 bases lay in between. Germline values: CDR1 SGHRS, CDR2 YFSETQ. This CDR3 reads CASSPEGGGQVKEQFF. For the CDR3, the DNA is TGCGCCAGCAGCCCGGAAGGGGGAGGGCAGGTTAAAGAGCAGTTCTTC.

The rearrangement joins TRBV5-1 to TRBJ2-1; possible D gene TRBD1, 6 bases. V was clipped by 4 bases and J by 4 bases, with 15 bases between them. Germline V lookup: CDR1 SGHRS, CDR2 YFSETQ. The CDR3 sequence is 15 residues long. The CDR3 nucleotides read TGCGCCAGCAGCAACAAGGAGGACAGATACAATGAGCAGTTCTTC. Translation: CASSNKEDRYNEQFF. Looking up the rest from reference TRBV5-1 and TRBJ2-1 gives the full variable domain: KAGVTQTPRYLIKTRGQQVTLSCSPISGHRSVSWYQQTPGQGLQFLFEYFSETQRNKGNFPGRFSGRQFSNSRSEMNVSTLELGDSALYLCASSNKEDRYNEQFFGPGTRLTVL.

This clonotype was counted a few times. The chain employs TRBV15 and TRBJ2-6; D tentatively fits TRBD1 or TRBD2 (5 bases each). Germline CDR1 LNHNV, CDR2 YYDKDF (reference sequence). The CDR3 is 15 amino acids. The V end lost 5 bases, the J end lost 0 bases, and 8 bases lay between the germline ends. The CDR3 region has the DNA TGTGCCACCAGCCTTGGGACCTCTGGGGCCAACGTCCTGACTTTC. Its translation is CATSLGTSGANVLTF.

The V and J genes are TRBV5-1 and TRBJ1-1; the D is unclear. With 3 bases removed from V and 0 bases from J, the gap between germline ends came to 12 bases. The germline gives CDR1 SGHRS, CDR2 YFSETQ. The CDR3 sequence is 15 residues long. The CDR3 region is CASSSGFVMNTEAFF. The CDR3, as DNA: TGCGCCAGCAGCTCTGGCTTTGTTATGAACACTGAAGCTTTCTTT.